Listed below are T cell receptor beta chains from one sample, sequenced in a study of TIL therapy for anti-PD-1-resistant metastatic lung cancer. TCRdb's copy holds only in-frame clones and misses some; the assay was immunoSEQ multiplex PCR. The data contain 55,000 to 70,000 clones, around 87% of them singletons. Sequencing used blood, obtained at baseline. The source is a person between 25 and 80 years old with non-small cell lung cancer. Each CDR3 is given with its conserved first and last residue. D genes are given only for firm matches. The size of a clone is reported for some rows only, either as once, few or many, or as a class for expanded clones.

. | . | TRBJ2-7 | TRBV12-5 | TGTGCTAGTGGTTTGCCAAGCTCGGACGAGCAGTACTTC | CASGLPSSDEQYF
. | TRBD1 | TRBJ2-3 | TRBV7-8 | TGTGCCAGCAGCTTAGTTGGCGGGACAGGGGTAAGGCATACGCAGTATTTT | CASSLVGGTGVRHTQYF
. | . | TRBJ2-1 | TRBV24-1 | TGTGCCACCAGTGAGGCCGGGACACCTAAGCAGTTCTTC | CATSEAGTPKQFF
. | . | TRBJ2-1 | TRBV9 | TGTGCCAGCAGCGTAGCCGCCAATGAGCAGTTCTTC | CASSVAANEQFF
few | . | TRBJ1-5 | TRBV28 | TGTGCCAGCAGTTTACTGAATAGCAATCAGCCCCAGCATTTT | CASSLLNSNQPQHF
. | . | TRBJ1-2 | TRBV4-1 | TGCGCCAGCAGCCAAGCACTGGGGAGATTGGACGAACCCTACGGCTACACCTTC | CASSQALGRLDEPYGYTF
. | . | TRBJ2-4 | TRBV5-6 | TGTGCCAGCACCGGGGACCTTAACATTCAGTACTTC | CASTGDLNIQYF
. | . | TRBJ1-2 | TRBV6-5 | TGTGCCATACGTCAAACGTCCAACTATGGCTACACCTTC | CAIRQTSNYGYTF
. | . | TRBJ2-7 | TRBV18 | TGTGCCAGCTCACCCGGTTGGGGGACCTCCTCGGGGGAGCAGTACTTC | CASSPGWGTSSGEQYF
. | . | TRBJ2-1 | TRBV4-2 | TGTGCCAGCAGCCAATCGGGCAGCTACAATGAGCAGTTCTTC | CASSQSGSYNEQFF
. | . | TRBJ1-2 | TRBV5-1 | TGCGCCAGCAGCGGGGACGGCTACTATGGCTACACCTTC | CASSGDGYYGYTF
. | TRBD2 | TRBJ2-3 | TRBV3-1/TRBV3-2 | TGTGCCAGCAGCCCTGCGGGGGGCAGGGAGACAGATACGCAGTATTTT | CASSPAGGRETDTQYF
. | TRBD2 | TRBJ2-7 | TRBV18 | TGTGCCAGCTCAGCGGGACTAGCTAGTGAGCAGTACTTC | CASSAGLASEQYF
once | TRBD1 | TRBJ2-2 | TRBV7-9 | TGTGCCAGCAGCTTAGACCAAACAGGGGGCTCCGGGGAGCTGTTTTTT | CASSLDQTGGSGELFF
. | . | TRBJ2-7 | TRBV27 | TGTGCCAGCAGTTTCGCCGGGACCCAGACCTACGAGCAGTACTTC | CASSFAGTQTYEQYF
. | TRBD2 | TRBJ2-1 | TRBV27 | TGTGCCAGCAGTTTAGGTAGCGGGAACAATGAGCAGTTCTTC | CASSLGSGNNEQFF
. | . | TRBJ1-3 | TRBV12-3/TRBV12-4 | TGTGCCAGCCTCCGGACAGCGGGAAACACCATATATTTT | CASLRTAGNTIYF
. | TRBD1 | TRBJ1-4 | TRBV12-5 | TGTGCTAGTGGTCTAGGACAGGGGGGTGAAAAACTGTTTTTT | CASGLGQGGEKLFF
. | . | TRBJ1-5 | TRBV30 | TGTGCCTGGAGGAGAGATTCCAAGGGGACCCAGCATTTT | CAWRRDSKGTQHF
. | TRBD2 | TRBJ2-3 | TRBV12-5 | TGTGCTAGTGGTCCGGGGACTAGCGGGTGGGCAGATACGCAGTATTTT | CASGPGTSGWADTQYF
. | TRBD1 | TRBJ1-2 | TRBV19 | TGTGCCAGTAGTCCTGTTCTCGACAGGGCCAAGGGCTACACCTTC | CASSPVLDRAKGYTF
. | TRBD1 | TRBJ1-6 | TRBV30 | TGTGCCTCCTTAAGGGTCCAGGGGGGATCACCCCTCCACTTT | CASLRVQGGSPLHF
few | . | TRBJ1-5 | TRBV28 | TGTGCCAGCAGTTTTAATAGCAATCAGCCCCAGCATTTT | CASSFNSNQPQHF
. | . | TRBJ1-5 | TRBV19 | TGTGCCAGTAGTACCATAGGTTTCAGCAATCAGCCCCAGCATTTT | CASSTIGFSNQPQHF
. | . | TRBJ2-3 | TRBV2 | TGTGCCAGCTGGCCGGGGGATAGGGCAGATACGCAGTATTTT | CASWPGDRADTQYF
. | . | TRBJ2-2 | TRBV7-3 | TGTGCCAGCAGCTTAACGGTGTCGGGCGGGGAGCTGTTTTTT | CASSLTVSGGELFF
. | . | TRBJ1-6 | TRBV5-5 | TGTGCCAGCAGCTTCGGGACGGTTGATAATTCACCCCTCCACTTT | CASSFGTVDNSPLHF
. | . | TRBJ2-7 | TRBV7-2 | TGTGCCAGCAGCTTTTTACCGGGGGCTGACTACGAGCAGTACTTC | CASSFLPGADYEQYF
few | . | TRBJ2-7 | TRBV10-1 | TGCGCCAGCAGTGAGGCGGGACGCTCCTACGAGCAGTACTTC | CASSEAGRSYEQYF
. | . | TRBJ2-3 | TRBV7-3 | TGTGCCAGCAGCTTAACGAGTGGAGATACGCAGTATTTT | CASSLTSGDTQYF